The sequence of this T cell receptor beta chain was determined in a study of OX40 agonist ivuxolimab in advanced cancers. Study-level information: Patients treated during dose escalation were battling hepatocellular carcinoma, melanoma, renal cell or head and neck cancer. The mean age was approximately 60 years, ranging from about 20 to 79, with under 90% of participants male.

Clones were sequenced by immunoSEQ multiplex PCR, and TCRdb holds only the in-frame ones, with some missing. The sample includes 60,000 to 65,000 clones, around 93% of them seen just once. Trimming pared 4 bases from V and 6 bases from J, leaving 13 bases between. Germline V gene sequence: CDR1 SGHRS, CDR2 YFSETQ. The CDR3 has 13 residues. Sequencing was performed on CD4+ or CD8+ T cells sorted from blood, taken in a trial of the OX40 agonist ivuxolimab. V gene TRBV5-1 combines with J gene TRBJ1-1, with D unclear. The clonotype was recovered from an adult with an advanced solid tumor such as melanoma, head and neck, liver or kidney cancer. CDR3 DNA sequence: TGCGCCAGCAGCCCCAGCGGCGGGGCTGAAGCTTTCTTT. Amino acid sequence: CASSPSGGAEAFF.